This is a list of T cell receptor beta chains from one sample in a study of T cell responses to AZD1222 COVID-19 vaccine. Here immunoSEQ multiplex PCR was the method, and the copy in TCRdb shows in-frame clones only, minus some. The data hold 120,000 or so clones, with 85% to 90% observed a single time. Sequencing was performed on peripheral blood, taken on day 0 of MenACWY control vaccination. The receptors come from an adult in good health. The conserved cysteine and the conserved F or W are not part of the CDR3 here. A D gene is named only where the DNA matches it firmly. Clone size is shown for a subset of rows, as once, few, many or a class of expanded clone.

D gene	clone size	J gene	V gene	CDR3 protein
TRBD1	once	TRBJ2-7	TRBV11-3	ASSPRDRYYEQY
TRBD2	NA	TRBJ2-1	TRBV3-1/TRBV3-2	ASGLSGSNEQF
NA	NA	TRBJ2-7	TRBV5-1	ASSPTGTVSYEQY
NA	NA	TRBJ1-1	TRBV7-6	ASSLLAGNTEAF
NA	NA	TRBJ1-2	TRBV30	AWSLSLRINYGYT
NA	NA	TRBJ1-1	TRBV9	ASSASFTMETNTEAF
TRBD2	NA	TRBJ2-3	TRBV6-4	ASSEREADTQY
TRBD1	NA	TRBJ2-6	TRBV7-9	ASRPGQGDPGANVLT
TRBD1	NA	TRBJ1-3	TRBV2	ASSESRQGAYGNTIY
TRBD2	NA	TRBJ2-1	TRBV5-8	ASSLGLAGYNEQF
NA	NA	TRBJ2-3	TRBV11-3	ASSLAVGLYTQY
NA	NA	TRBJ1-2	TRBV19	ASSTRDTYYGYT
TRBD1	NA	TRBJ1-1	TRBV29-1	SAHRGSGAEAF
NA	NA	TRBJ2-7	TRBV11-3	ASSLERGARGRETYEQY
NA	NA	TRBJ2-7	TRBV7-2	ASSGQTGYYEQY
NA	NA	TRBJ2-1	TRBV11-2	ASSFTDNEQF
NA	NA	TRBJ1-1	TRBV30	AWTYGGAKNTEAF
NA	once	TRBJ1-1	TRBV9	ASSVGKGWDTEAF
TRBD1	NA	TRBJ1-2	TRBV5-1	ASSLVEGAGYGYT
TRBD2	NA	TRBJ2-1	TRBV7-3	ASRRLAGDNNEQF
NA	NA	TRBJ2-1	TRBV20-1	SARIGNEQF
NA	once	TRBJ2-2	TRBV5-1	ASSLLGQNTGELF
NA	NA	TRBJ1-4	TRBV27	ASSLAFSQGRWEKLF
TRBD2	once	TRBJ2-7	TRBV4-2	ASSQGLAGTYEQY
NA	NA	TRBJ2-1	TRBV7-2	ASSPLVEQF
NA	NA	TRBJ1-4	TRBV12-3/TRBV12-4	ASSLGEKLF
TRBD2	NA	TRBJ2-1	TRBV4-2	ASSQDQASGRYNEQF
TRBD1	NA	TRBJ1-4	TRBV5-4	ASSLDRGNEKLF
NA	once	TRBJ2-3	TRBV5-7	ASSVDFPRTDTQY
TRBD1	NA	TRBJ1-2	TRBV27	ASSLGQAGYGYT
NA	NA	TRBJ2-1	TRBV4-3	ASSQNRLEQF
NA	NA	TRBJ2-1	TRBV18	ASSAQRHNEQF
TRBD1	NA	TRBJ2-7	TRBV11-3	ASSRDRTYEQY
TRBD1	NA	TRBJ1-4	TRBV19	ASSPGTGQRYEKLF
NA	NA	TRBJ2-3	TRBV18	ASSRDLRDTDTQY
TRBD1	NA	TRBJ2-2	TRBV29-1	SVEPRTGSGELF
TRBD2	NA	TRBJ2-2	TRBV7-2	ASSLGGSGRTGELF
NA	NA	TRBJ1-2	TRBV7-9	ASSLEGDGGYT
NA	NA	TRBJ1-1	TRBV27	ASSLKGHQNTEAF
NA	once	TRBJ2-1	TRBV5-5	ASSLLPLNEQF